This T cell receptor beta chain was captured in a study of blood T cell repertoires in COVID-19. For the study at large: Acute and convalescent COVID-19 specimens originated in the United States, Italy and Spain. PBMCs, B-cell-depleted T cells, or T cells provided the cDNA or gDNA that made up the material.

The CDR3 runs 15 residues. The germline V gene has CDR1 SGHRS and CDR2 YFSETQ. Trimming took 2 bases from V and 7 from J; bases not matched to a gene: 8. In the authors' workflow: Amplification of reference gene primers was used by the study to estimate nucleated cell counts. This table comes from immunoSEQ multiplex PCR, and its TCRdb copy is limited to in-frame clones, with some not included. The DNA gave D and trimming, while V, J and clone size come from that table. The sample has about 200,000 clones, roughly nine tenths seen once. The V gene is TRBV5-1, the J gene TRBJ1-4, with 7 bases aligning to TRBD1. This receptor was taken from a man in his 60s with active or convalescent COVID-19. Material: peripheral blood. As DNA, the CDR3 is TGCGCCAGCAGCTTTACAGGGGCAGGTACTGAAAAACTGTTTTTT. Its protein is CASSFTGAGTEKLFF.